These 18 T cell receptor beta chains were all obtained from the same sample, sequenced in a study of CD8 T cells in Susac syndrome. An amount of RNA that ranged from roughly 0.45 to 1 ug was reverse transcribed with random hexamers. TCRdb independently ran MiXCR on the immunoSEQ multiplex PCR reads; one entry per CDR3 protein. Here the sample spans about 250,000 distinct CDR3 sequences, approximately 92% being singletons. Source material: CD4+ T cells from PBMCs. The receptor set was obtained from a human donor with multiple sclerosis.

This clonotype was observed a handful of times. The chain recombines TRBV24-1 with TRBJ2-2, with D maybe TRBD1 (6 bases). Trimming took 3 bases from V and 2 from J, leaving 12 bases between them. This CDR3 is built from 16 residues. Per germline, CDR1 KGHDR and CDR2 SFDVKD. The CDR3 bases are TGTGCCACCAGTGATCCGAAACAGGGAAACACCGGGGAGCTGTTTTTT. This translates into CATSDPKQGNTGELFF.

The chain links TRBV28 to TRBJ1-5, with 12 positions matching TRBD1. Germline lookup yields CDR1 MDHEN and CDR2 SYDVKM. The CDR3 runs to 18 residues. Germline trimming cut 3 bases from V and 2 bases from J; bases unmatched to any gene: 8. The CDR3 region is CASSFVLGQGAGNQPQHF. The CDR3 region has the DNA TGTGCCAGCAGTTTCGTATTGGGACAGGGGGCGGGCAATCAGCCCCAGCATTTT.

V is TRBV20-1 and J is TRBJ1-1, with D tentatively TRBD1 (5 bases). Germline CDR1 is DFQATT and CDR2 is SNEGSKA (reference sequence). Trimming pared 6 bases from V and 2 bases from J, leaving 13 bases between. This CDR3 spans 13 amino acids. The DNA for the CDR3 is TGCAGTGCCCCGGGGGTCAGCAACACTGAAGCTTTCTTT. Translated, it gives CSAPGVSNTEAFF.

The rearrangement joins TRBV3-1 to TRBJ2-1; D remains unclear. This CDR3 has 13 residues. Germline assignment: CDR1 LGHDT and CDR2 YNNKEL (reference sequence). Trimming removed 1 base at V and 7 bases at J, with 8 bases between. The CDR3 is CASSQAKGNEQFF. CDR3 coding DNA: TGTGCCAGCAGCCAAGCGAAGGGAAATGAGCAGTTCTTC.

The V gene is TRBV24-1, the J gene TRBJ1-5; D possibly corresponds to TRBD1 (5 bases). The CDR3 totals 14 residues. Germline V lookup: CDR1 KGHDR, CDR2 SFDVKD. V was pared by 10 bases and J by 1 base, with 13 bases between. CDR3 region: CATQSTVSNQPQHF. CDR3 in DNA: TGTGCCACGCAATCGACAGTGAGCAATCAGCCCCAGCATTTT.

The J gene is TRBJ1-3, the V gene TRBV4-1; 8 bases match TRBD1. Germline CDR1 and CDR2: MGHRA and YSYEKL. The CDR3 loop spans 19 amino acids. With V trimmed by 3 bases and J by 4 bases, 17 bases remained unmatched. The CDR3 sequence is CASSHPTAQGANRGNTIYF. CDR3 coding DNA: TGCGCCAGCAGCCACCCAACAGCCCAGGGGGCAAATCGGGGAAACACCATATATTTT.

This clonotype is a singleton in its sample. The chain couples TRBV20-1 to TRBJ1-6, with TRBD1 matching over 11 bases. This CDR3 comprises 16 residues. The germline gives CDR1 DFQATT, CDR2 SNEGSKA (reference sequence). The V segment lost 0 bases and the J segment 7 bases; nucleotides outside the gene matches: 5. The CDR3 sequence is CSAREAGTGGNSPLHF. CDR3 DNA sequence: TGCAGTGCTAGAGAGGCGGGGACAGGGGGAAATTCACCCCTCCACTTT.

The chain combines TRBV20-1 with TRBJ2-7; D is uncertain. Trimming took 1 base from V and 2 from J, leaving 9 bases between them. Germline V gene lookup returns CDR1 DFQATT and CDR2 SNEGSKA (reference sequence). The CDR3 extends over 13 amino acids. The CDR3 protein is CSARGTSPYEQYF. In DNA, the CDR3 is TGCAGTGCTAGAGGAACCTCTCCCTACGAGCAGTACTTC.

This chain connects TRBV7-9 to TRBJ2-3; 8 nucleotides align to TRBD2. CDR1 SEHNR and CDR2 FQNEAQ come from the germline V gene (reference sequence). Trimming removed 5 bases from V and 1 base from J; junction bases left unmatched: 2. This CDR3 comprises 14 residues. This chain's CDR3 is CASSQTSGTDTQYF. Written as DNA, the CDR3 is TGTGCCAGCAGCCAGACTAGCGGCACAGATACGCAGTATTTT. Looking up the rest from reference TRBV7-9 and TRBJ2-3 gives the full variable domain: DTGVSQNPRHKITKRGQNVTFRCDPISEHNRLYWYRQTLGQGPEFLTYFQNEAQLEKSRLLSDRFSAERPKGSFSTLEIQRTEQGDSAMYLCASSQTSGTDTQYFGPGTRLTVL.

This chain links TRBV12-3 or TRBV12-4 with TRBJ1-1; D remains ambiguous. Trimming took off 2 bases at V and 0 bases at J, with 4 bases between the two ends. This CDR3 is 13 amino acids long. CDR3 amino acids: CASSLNLNTEAFF. The DNA for the CDR3 is TGTGCCAGCAGTTTAAACCTGAACACTGAAGCTTTCTTT.

The chain is built from TRBV4-1 and TRBJ1-2, with 7 bases matching TRBD1. The CDR3 is 16 residues long. Trimming cost V 3 bases and J 4 bases; bases outside gene matches: 11. Germline V gene lookup returns CDR1 MGHRA and CDR2 YSYEKL. The DNA for the CDR3 is TGCGCCAGCAGCCAGGAGGAGACCGGGACAGCCTATGGCTACACCTTC. It codes for CASSQEETGTAYGYTF.

J is TRBJ2-5 and V is TRBV6-1; D may be TRBD2 (6 bases). There are 14 residues in the CDR3. Trimming stripped 5 bases from V and 2 bases from J, with 12 bases between. Looked up from germline, CDR1 is MNHNS and CDR2 is SASEGT. The CDR3 sequence is CASSIGSGQETQYF. CDR3 DNA sequence: TGTGCCAGCAGTATTGGTAGCGGACAAGAGACCCAGTACTTC.

The chain uses TRBV7-9 and TRBJ1-6; unclear D gene. The V end lost 1 base, the J end lost 9 bases, and 7 bases lay between the germline ends. Germline V gives CDR1 SEHNR, CDR2 FQNEAQ (reference sequence). The CDR3 sequence is 13 residues long. Here the CDR3 reads CASSLESGSPLHF. The DNA of the CDR3 is TGTGCCAGCAGCTTAGAGTCGGGTTCACCCCTCCACTTT. The full variable domain, completed using reference TRBV7-9 and TRBJ1-6, is DTGVSQNPRHKITKRGQNVTFRCDPISEHNRLYWYRQTLGQGPEFLTYFQNEAQLEKSRLLSDRFSAERPKGSFSTLEIQRTEQGDSAMYLCASSLESGSPLHFGNGTRLTVT.

V usage is TRBV7-2 and J usage is TRBJ1-1; TRBD1 aligns across 7 bases. Germline trimming cut 5 bases from V and 8 bases from J; bases unmatched to any gene: 8. Germline CDR1 SGHTA, CDR2 FQGNSA. The CDR3 covers 13 residues. CDR3 sequence reads: CASSPYRGREAFF. The CDR3 DNA follows: TGTGCCAGCAGCCCATACAGGGGACGAGAAGCTTTCTTT.

The rearrangement uses TRBV7-2 and TRBJ1-5; 10 bases map to TRBD1. This CDR3 comprises 16 residues. After removal of 5 bases from V and 6 bases from J, the junction contained 10 bases not matched to a gene. In germline, CDR1 is SGHTA, CDR2 FQGNSA. Here the CDR3 reads CASSPQTGGGGQPQHF. The CDR3 bases are TGTGCCAGCAGCCCCCAGACAGGGGGCGGTGGTCAGCCCCAGCATTTT.

This sequence joins TRBV13 and TRBJ2-3; 7 nucleotides match TRBD2. In germline, CDR1 is PRHDT, CDR2 FYEKMQ (reference sequence). Trimming at V came to 5 bases and at J to 4 bases, leaving 21 bases not matched to a gene. The CDR3 totals 19 residues. CDR3 residues: CASSQTHRRMAGAPDTQYF. The CDR3 region has the DNA TGTGCCAGCAGCCAAACACACCGTAGAATGGCGGGAGCCCCAGATACGCAGTATTTT.

The chain has TRBV24-1 and TRBJ2-5, with 8 bases lining up with TRBD1. Germline CDR1 and CDR2: KGHDR and SFDVKD. This CDR3 has 15 amino acids. J gave up 5 bases and V 3 bases, and 7 bases lay outside the gene matches. The CDR3 is CATSDPTTGAETQYF. CDR3 nucleotide sequence: TGTGCCACCAGTGATCCTACGACAGGGGCGGAGACCCAGTACTTC.

This chain links TRBV14 with TRBJ2-1; D is perhaps TRBD2 (6 bases). This CDR3 has 13 residues. Germline loops: CDR1 SGHDN, CDR2 FVKESK. Trimming left V 0 bases short and J 12 bases short, with 12 bases between. The CDR3 sequence is CASSQDGGVGQFF. The CDR3 DNA follows: TGTGCCAGCAGCCAAGATGGAGGGGTCGGGCAGTTCTTC.